Included here is one TCR beta chain sequence, with context. These data come from a study of blood T cell repertoires in COVID-19. Study-wide context: The study drew acute and convalescent COVID-19 samples from the United States, Italy and Spain.

In the original analysis: Amplification of reference gene primers provided the estimated nucleated cell counts. Assay used: immunoSEQ multiplex PCR; TCRdb lists only in-frame clones, some missing. For V, J and clone size, that table is used; D and trimming come from the DNA. The table lists around 65,000 clones, 80% to 85% of them singletons. The sequence was obtained from a human donor in a cohort sampled during active COVID-19. The sequenced material came from peripheral blood.

The CDR3 coding sequence is TGTGCCATCAGTTCGCTCGCAGGGGCCTCTAATGAAAAACTGTTTTTT. This codes for CAISSLAGASNEKLFF. This chain joins TRBV10-3 and TRBJ1-4; D is possibly TRBD1 (6 bases). Trimming pared 5 bases from V and 3 bases from J, leaving 16 bases between. Per germline, CDR1 ENHRY and CDR2 SYGVKD. CDR3 length equals 16 residues.